The 17 T cell receptor beta chains listed next were all sequenced from one sample in a study of shared clonotypes between healthy human individuals (TCRdb year 2020). Library preparation was by the immunoSEQ multiplex PCR assay. In TCRdb, the immuneACCESS table is reduced to in-frame sequences with V and J assigned. These tables do not hold every clone; where another copy was compared, an unresolved V gene accounts for under half, and the others remain unexplained. This sample holds about 2.4 million clones; around nine tenths were observed only once. The ten largest clonotypes hold over 0.12% of the sample. The sequencing sample was made of naive CD4+ T cells sorted from blood. Explained via the paper, the cell subset or site label denotes: CD45RA+ positively selected. The source is a man between 18 and 35 years old in good health.

The rearrangement joins TRBV6-5 to TRBJ1-6; D is ambiguous. The CDR3 spans 16 residues. Per the germline V gene, CDR1 is MNHEY and CDR2 is SVGAGI. V lost 0 bases and J lost 7, with 13 bases in between. CDR3 coding DNA: TGTGCCAGCAGTTACTCCGACGTCGGCGGAAATTCACCCCTCCACTTT. It is translated as CASSYSDVGGNSPLHF.

The J gene is TRBJ2-4, the V gene TRBV5-1, with 7 bases lining up with TRBD2. V shed 0 bases and J 6 bases; nucleotides not matched to a gene: 6. The CDR3 loop spans 15 amino acids. The V gene's germline CDR1 is SGHRS and CDR2 YFSETQ. The DNA for the CDR3 is TGCGCCAGCAGCTTGGCCGTGGGCGGGAGAAACATTCAGTACTTC. The encoded protein is CASSLAVGGRNIQYF.

To note about this clone: Other DNA sequences in the sample encode the same CDR3. V is TRBV6-1 and J is TRBJ1-2; TRBD1 aligns across 7 bases. Germline CDR1 reads MNHNS; CDR2 reads SASEGT. V was clipped by 3 bases and J by 4 bases; unmatched bases: 8. The CDR3 spans 15 residues. CDR3 bases: TGTGCCAGCAGTGAGGCGGACAGGCCAATCTATGGCTACACCTTC. Encoded protein: CASSEADRPIYGYTF.

The V gene is TRBV6-1, the J gene TRBJ1-2, with D uncertain. Germline-derived CDR1 and CDR2 are MNHNS and SASEGT. The ends were cut back, 5 bases at V and 1 base at J, with 8 bases in the middle. This CDR3 contains 13 residues. The CDR3 loop is CASSPGDNYGYTF. The DNA for the CDR3 is TGTGCCAGCAGTCCTGGTGATAACTATGGCTACACCTTC.

This clone was seen only once. The gene calls are TRBV19 and TRBJ2-3, with 16 bases fitting TRBD2. From germline, CDR1 is LNHDA and CDR2 SQIVND (reference sequence). With V trimmed by 7 bases and J by 7 bases, 8 bases remained unmatched. This CDR3 spans 16 amino acids. CDR3 sequence (DNA): TGTGCCAGTAACCAGGGACTAGCGGGGGGGTGGTATACGCAGTATTTT. Its protein product is CASNQGLAGGWYTQYF.

On this clone: At the DNA level, this CDR3 is encoded by other sequences in the same sample as well. The V call is TRBV5-1, the J call TRBJ2-5; a possible D gene is TRBD1 (6 bases). The V gene lost 0 bases and the J gene lost 4 bases, with 13 bases spanning the gap. CDR1 and CDR2 from the germline V gene are SGHRS and YFSETQ. The CDR3 is 15 amino acids. The CDR3 DNA sequence: TGCGCCAGCAGCTTGGCGGCAGGGGTAGTAGAGACCCAGTACTTC. Translating gives CASSLAAGVVETQYF.

Comments on this clone: The same CDR3 arises from other DNA sequences in this sample as well. This chain joins TRBV11-2 and TRBJ2-7, with D unresolved. Deletions cut 1 base from V and 5 bases from J, with 6 bases between. This CDR3 contains 12 residues. The germline CDR1 and CDR2 sequences are SGHAT and FQNNGV. The CDR3: CASSLARNEQYF. The CDR3 DNA follows: TGTGCCAGCAGCTTAGCCAGGAACGAGCAGTACTTC.

In this sample, this clone turned up once. The gene calls are TRBV7-2 and TRBJ2-1; 12 bases match TRBD2. Looked up from germline, CDR1 is SGHTA and CDR2 is FQGNSA. Losses at the gene ends were 0 bases for V and 8 bases for J; bases not matched to a gene: 5. The length of the CDR3 is 16 residues. CDR3 amino acids: CASSLARASGRDEQFF. In nucleotides, the CDR3 is TGTGCCAGCAGCTTAGCACGGGCTAGCGGGAGGGATGAGCAGTTCTTC.

This rearrangement joins TRBV5-1 to TRBJ2-7; 11 nucleotides agree with TRBD2. Germline loops: CDR1 SGHRS, CDR2 YFSETQ. V trimming: 4 bases; J trimming: 2 bases; junction bases outside the gene matches: 5. The CDR3 has 15 residues. In DNA, the CDR3 is TGCGCCAGCAGCCCGGCGGGACTAGCGGCCTACGAGCAGTACTTC. It codes for CASSPAGLAAYEQYF.

This chain joins TRBV7-2 and TRBJ1-1; D is perhaps TRBD1 (6 bases). The germline V gene encodes CDR1 SGHTA and CDR2 FQGNSA. Trimming cost V 3 bases and J 1 base, with 12 bases left between them. The CDR3 extends over 15 amino acids. As DNA, the CDR3 is TGTGCCAGCAGCTTGGCCGTGGGGGCGAACACTGAAGCTTTCTTT. Translated, it gives CASSLAVGANTEAFF.

The chain joins TRBV7-2 to TRBJ1-4; TRBD1 is a possible D gene (5 bases). The V end lost 1 base, the J end lost 6 bases, and 12 bases lay between the germline ends. The CDR3 is 15 amino acids. Germline V gene lookup returns CDR1 SGHTA and CDR2 FQGNSA. In nucleotides, the CDR3 is TGTGCCAGCAGCTTAGATGAGGGGTCGTATGAAAAACTGTTTTTT. This encodes CASSLDEGSYEKLFF. Looking up the rest from reference TRBV7-2 and TRBJ1-4 gives the full variable domain: GAGVSQSPSNKVTEKGKDVELRCDPISGHTALYWYRQSLGQGLEFLIYFQGNSAPDKSGLPSDRFSAERTGGSVSTLTIQRTQQEDSAVYLCASSLDEGSYEKLFFGSGTQLSVL.

The gene calls are TRBV6-6 and TRBJ2-7; D call uncertain. The germline gives CDR1 MNHNY, CDR2 SVGAGI (reference sequence). The CDR3 extends over 13 amino acids. V gave up 8 bases and J gave up 1 base, with 12 bases separating them. The CDR3 DNA is TGTGCCAGCGTCGGTGGTGAGTCCTACGAGCAGTACTTC. Its translation: CASVGGESYEQYF.

The chain uses TRBV10-3 and TRBJ2-7, with a weak D call TRBD2 (6 bases). In germline, CDR1 is ENHRY, CDR2 SYGVKD. V was pared by 10 bases and J by 0 bases, with 19 bases between. This CDR3 comprises 15 residues. CDR3 in amino acids: CATEGRGTLSYEQYF. The CDR3 DNA follows: TGTGCCACCGAGGGACGTGGGACTCTCTCCTACGAGCAGTACTTC.

The chain joins TRBV5-1 to TRBJ2-1; possibly TRBD1 or TRBD2 for D (5 bases each). CDR1 is SGHRS, CDR2 YFSETQ, per germline. Deletions cut 0 bases from V and 5 bases from J, with 12 bases between. This CDR3 comprises 15 residues. CDR3: CASSLEPGPHNEQFF. The CDR3 DNA reads TGCGCCAGCAGCTTGGAACCGGGACCCCACAATGAGCAGTTCTTC.

The chain joins TRBV25-1 to TRBJ2-7, with D possibly matching TRBD2 (5 bases). Looked up from germline, CDR1 is MGHDK and CDR2 is SYGVNS. Deletions cut 6 bases from V and 0 bases from J, with 12 bases between. The CDR3 length is 14 residues. The CDR3 protein is CASRGAVDSYEQYF. Here the CDR3 DNA reads TGTGCCAGCAGGGGAGCGGTAGACTCCTACGAGCAGTACTTC.

This clone was counted once. V usage is TRBV10-3 and J usage is TRBJ2-3; D remains ambiguous. CDR3 length equals 12 residues. Germline V gene lookup returns CDR1 ENHRY and CDR2 SYGVKD. Trimming took 3 bases from V and 5 from J, leaving 6 bases between them. Here the CDR3 reads CAISESEDTQYF. CDR3 nucleotides: TGTGCCATCAGTGAAAGTGAAGATACGCAGTATTTT.

The gene calls are TRBV30 and TRBJ2-1; TRBD1 is a possible D gene (5 bases). Germline V lookup: CDR1 GTSNPN, CDR2 SVGIG (reference sequence). This CDR3 is 14 amino acids long. Trimming took 4 bases from V and 2 from J, leaving 12 bases between them. The CDR3 DNA reads as TGTGCCTGGAACAGGCTAGACCCCTACAATGAGCAGTTCTTC. Its protein is CAWNRLDPYNEQFF.